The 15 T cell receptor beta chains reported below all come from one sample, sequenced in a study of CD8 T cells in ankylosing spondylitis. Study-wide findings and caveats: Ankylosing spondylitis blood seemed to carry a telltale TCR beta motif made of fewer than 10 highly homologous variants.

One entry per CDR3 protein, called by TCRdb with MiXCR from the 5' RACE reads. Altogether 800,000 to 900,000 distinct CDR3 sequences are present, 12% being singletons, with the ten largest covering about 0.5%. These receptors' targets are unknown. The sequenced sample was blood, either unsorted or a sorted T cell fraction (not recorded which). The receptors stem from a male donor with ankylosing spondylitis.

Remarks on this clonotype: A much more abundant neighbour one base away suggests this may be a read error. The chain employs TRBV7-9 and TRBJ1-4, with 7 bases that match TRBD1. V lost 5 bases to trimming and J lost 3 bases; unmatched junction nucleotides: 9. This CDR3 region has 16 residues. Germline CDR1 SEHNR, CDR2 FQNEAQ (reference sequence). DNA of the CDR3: TGTGCCAGCAGCCTAGACAGGGTGACATCTAATGAAAAACTGTTTTTT. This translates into CASSLDRVTSNEKLFF. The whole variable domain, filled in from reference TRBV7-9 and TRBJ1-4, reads DTGVSQNPRHKITKRGQNVTFRCDPISEHNRLYWYRQTLGQGPEFLTYFQNEAQLEKSRLLSDRFSAERPKGSFSTLEIQRTEQGDSAMYLCASSLDRVTSNEKLFFGSGTQLSVL.

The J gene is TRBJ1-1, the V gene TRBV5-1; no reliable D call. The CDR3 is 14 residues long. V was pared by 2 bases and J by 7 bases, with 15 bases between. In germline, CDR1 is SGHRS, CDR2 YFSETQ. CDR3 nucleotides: TGCGCCAGCAGCTTCCAGACTAGACAAGTTGAAGCTTTCTTT. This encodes CASSFQTRQVEAFF.

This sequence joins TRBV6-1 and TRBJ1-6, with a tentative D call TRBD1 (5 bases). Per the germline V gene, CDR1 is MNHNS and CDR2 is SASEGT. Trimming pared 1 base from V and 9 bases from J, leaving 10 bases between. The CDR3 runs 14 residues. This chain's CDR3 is CASSEDLGPSPLHF. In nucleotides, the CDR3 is TGTGCCAGCAGTGAAGATCTGGGGCCTTCACCCCTCCACTTT.

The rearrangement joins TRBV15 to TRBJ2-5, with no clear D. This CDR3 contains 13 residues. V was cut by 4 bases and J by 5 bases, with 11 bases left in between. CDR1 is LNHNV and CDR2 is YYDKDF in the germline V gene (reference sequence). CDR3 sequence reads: CATSMELGETQYF. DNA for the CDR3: TGTGCCACCAGCATGGAACTTGGGGAGACCCAGTACTTC.

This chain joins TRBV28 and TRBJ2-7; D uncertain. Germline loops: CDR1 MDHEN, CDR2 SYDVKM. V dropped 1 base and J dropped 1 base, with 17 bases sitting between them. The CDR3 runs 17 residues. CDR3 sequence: CASSLFVGRPGSYEQYF. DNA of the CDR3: TGTGCCAGCAGTTTATTCGTCGGGCGTCCCGGATCCTACGAGCAGTACTTC.

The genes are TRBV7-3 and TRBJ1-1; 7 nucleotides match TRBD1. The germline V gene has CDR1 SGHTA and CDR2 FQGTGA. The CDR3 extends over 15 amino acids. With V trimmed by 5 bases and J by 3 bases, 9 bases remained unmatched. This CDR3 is CASSLRDTGDTEAFF. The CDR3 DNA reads TGTGCCAGCAGCCTACGCGACACAGGGGACACTGAAGCTTTCTTT.

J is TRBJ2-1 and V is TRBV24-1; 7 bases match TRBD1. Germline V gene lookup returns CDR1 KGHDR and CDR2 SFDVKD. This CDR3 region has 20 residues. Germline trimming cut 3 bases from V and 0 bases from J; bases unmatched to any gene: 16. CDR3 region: CATSDPRPAEGQYSYNEQFF. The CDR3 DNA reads TGTGCCACCAGTGATCCCCGACCGGCCGAGGGACAGTACTCCTACAATGAGCAGTTCTTC.

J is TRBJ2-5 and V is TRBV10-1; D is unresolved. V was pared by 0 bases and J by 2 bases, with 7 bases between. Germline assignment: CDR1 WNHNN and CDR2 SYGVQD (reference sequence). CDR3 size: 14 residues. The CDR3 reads CASSESSAQETQYF. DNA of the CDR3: TGCGCCAGCAGTGAGTCGAGTGCTCAAGAGACCCAGTACTTC.

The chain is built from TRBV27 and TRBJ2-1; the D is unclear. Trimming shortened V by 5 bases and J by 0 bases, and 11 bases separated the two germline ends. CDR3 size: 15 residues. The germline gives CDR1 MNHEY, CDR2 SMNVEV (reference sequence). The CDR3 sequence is CASSTLQSSYNEQFF. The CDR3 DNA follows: TGTGCCAGCAGTACCCTCCAAAGCTCCTACAATGAGCAGTTCTTC.

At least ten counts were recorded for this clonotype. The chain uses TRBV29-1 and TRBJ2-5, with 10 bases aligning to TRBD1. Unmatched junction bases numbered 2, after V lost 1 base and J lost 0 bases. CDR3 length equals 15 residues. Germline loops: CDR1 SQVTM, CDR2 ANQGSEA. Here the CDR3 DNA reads TGCAGCGTTGAAGTGGGACAGGGGTACCAAGAGACCCAGTACTTC. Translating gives CSVEVGQGYQETQYF.

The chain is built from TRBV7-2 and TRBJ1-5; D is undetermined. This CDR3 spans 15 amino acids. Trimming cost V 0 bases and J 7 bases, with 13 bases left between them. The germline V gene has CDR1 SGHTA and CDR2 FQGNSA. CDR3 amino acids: CASSLARLREQPQHF. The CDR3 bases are TGTGCCAGCAGCTTAGCCCGACTTAGAGAACAGCCCCAGCATTTT.

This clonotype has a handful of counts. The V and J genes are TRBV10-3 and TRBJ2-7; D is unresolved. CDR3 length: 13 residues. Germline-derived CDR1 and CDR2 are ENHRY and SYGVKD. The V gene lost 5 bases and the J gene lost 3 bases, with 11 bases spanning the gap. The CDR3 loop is CAISLGEIYEQYF. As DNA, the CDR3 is TGTGCCATCAGTCTTGGAGAGATCTACGAGCAGTACTTC.

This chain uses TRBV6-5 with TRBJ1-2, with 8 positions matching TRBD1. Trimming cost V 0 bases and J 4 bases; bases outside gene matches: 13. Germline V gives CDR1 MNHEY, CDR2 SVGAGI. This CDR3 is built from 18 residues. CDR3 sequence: CASSYSLPWTGYGYGYTF. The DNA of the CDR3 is TGTGCCAGCAGTTACTCGCTCCCTTGGACAGGGTATGGCTATGGCTACACCTTC.

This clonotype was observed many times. The CDR3 DNA follows: TGCGCCAGCAGAACAGGGTCGGGATGGTTCTTC. This sequence encodes CASRTGSGWFF. The rearrangement joins TRBV10-2 to TRBJ2-1; D perhaps matches TRBD1 (6 bases). V dropped 6 bases and J dropped 15 bases, with 15 bases sitting between them. CDR1 and CDR2 from the germline V gene are WSHSY and SAAADI. This CDR3 region has 11 residues.

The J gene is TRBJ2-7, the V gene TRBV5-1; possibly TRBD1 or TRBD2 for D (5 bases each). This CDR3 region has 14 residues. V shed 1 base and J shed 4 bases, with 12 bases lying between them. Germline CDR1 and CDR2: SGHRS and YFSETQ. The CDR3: CASSLFGGEYEQYF. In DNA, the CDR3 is TGCGCCAGCAGCTTGTTTGGGGGAGAATACGAGCAGTACTTC.